Listed below are T cell receptor beta chains from one sample, sequenced in a study of control samples from healthy donors and cancer patients. Here immunoSEQ multiplex PCR was the method, and the copy in TCRdb shows in-frame clones only, minus some. Counted here are 30,000 to 35,000 clones, about 86% occurring once; the ten biggest clones make up 1.5% to 2%. Sequencing used PBMCs. These receptors all stem from a woman aged 40 to 50 with lung cancer. The conserved cysteine and the conserved F or W are not part of the CDR3 here. Not all rows give a size; the values are once, few, many and, for expanded clones, a class.

.,TRBV30,AWSPGTGGFHNSPLH
.,TRBV20-1,SARDRDGYT
.,TRBV5-4,ASSLVSSYEQY
.,TRBV3-1/TRBV3-2,ASSPGLAVYNEQF
.,TRBV6-5,ASGETGALF
once,TRBV19,ARTLAGGLSVPDTQY
.,TRBV6-2/TRBV6-3,ASSNRDTYSPLH
.,TRBV2,ASDRQGYNYGYT
.,TRBV7-9,ASSLEGRELFTDTQY
.,TRBV2,ASSQQGSHQPQH
.,TRBV7-8,ASSLGGQDSPLH
.,TRBV5-8,ASSLGTGTYNEQF
.,TRBV14,ASSLGGGVNLLAKNIQY
.,TRBV3-1/TRBV3-2,ASSQGGHTQPQH